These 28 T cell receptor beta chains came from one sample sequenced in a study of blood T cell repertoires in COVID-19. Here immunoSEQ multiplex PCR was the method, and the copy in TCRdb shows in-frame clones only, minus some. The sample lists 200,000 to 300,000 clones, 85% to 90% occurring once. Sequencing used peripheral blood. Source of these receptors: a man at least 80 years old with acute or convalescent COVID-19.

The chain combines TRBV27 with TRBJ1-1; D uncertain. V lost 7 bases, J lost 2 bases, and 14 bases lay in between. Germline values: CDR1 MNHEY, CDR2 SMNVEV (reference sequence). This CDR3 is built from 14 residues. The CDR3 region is CASIGRTKNTEAFF. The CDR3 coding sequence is TGTGCCAGCATCGGCAGGACTAAAAACACTGAAGCTTTCTTT.

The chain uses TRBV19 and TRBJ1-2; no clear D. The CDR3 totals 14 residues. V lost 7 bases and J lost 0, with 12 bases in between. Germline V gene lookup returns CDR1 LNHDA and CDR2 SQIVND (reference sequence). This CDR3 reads CASTVTPSNYGYTF. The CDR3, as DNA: TGTGCCAGTACTGTGACACCTTCTAACTATGGCTACACCTTC.

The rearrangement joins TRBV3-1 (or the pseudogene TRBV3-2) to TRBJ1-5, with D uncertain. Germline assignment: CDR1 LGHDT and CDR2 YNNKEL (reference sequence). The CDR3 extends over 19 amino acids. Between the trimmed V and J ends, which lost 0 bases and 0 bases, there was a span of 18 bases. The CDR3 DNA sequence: TGTGCCAGCAGCCAAGATAGGCGGGCCAGCTTATATAGCAATCAGCCCCAGCATTTT. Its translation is CASSQDRRASLYSNQPQHF.

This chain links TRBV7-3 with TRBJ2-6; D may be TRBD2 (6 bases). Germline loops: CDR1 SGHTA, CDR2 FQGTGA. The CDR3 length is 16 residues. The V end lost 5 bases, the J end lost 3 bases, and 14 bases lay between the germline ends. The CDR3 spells CASSPTGGSGANVLTF. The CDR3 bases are TGTGCCAGCAGCCCAACTGGGGGGAGTGGGGCCAACGTCCTGACTTTC.

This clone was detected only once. The CDR3 bases are TGTGCCAGCAGCTTGGGGGTGGCCGCGGAAGAGACCCAGTACTTC. Translated: CASSLGVAAEETQYF. The rearrangement uses TRBV5-8 and TRBJ2-5; D remains unclear. V shed 0 bases and J shed 3 bases, with 12 bases lying between them. The CDR3 has 15 residues. Per germline, CDR1 SGHTS and CDR2 YDEGEE.

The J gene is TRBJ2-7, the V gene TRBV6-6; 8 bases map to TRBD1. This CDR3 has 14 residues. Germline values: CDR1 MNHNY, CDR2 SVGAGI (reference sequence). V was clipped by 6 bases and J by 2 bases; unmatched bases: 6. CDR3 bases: TGTGCCAGCAGGGCCGGGACAGGAACCTACGAGCAGTACTTC. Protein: CASRAGTGTYEQYF.

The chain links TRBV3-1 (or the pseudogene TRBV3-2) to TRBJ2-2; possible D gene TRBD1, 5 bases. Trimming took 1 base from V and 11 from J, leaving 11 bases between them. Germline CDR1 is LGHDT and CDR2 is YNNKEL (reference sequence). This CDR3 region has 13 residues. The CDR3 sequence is CASSQGGWVELFF. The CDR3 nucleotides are TGTGCCAGCAGCCAAGGGGGCTGGGTTGAGCTGTTTTTT.

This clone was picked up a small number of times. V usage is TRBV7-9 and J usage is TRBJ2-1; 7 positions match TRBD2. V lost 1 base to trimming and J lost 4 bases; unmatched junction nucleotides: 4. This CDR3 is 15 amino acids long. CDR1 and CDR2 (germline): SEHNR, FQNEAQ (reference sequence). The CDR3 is CASSLEGSGYNEQFF. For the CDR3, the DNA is TGTGCCAGCAGCTTAGAAGGTAGCGGGTACAATGAGCAGTTCTTC. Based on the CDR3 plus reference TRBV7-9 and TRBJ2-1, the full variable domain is DTGVSQNPRHKITKRGQNVTFRCDPISEHNRLYWYRQTLGQGPEFLTYFQNEAQLEKSRLLSDRFSAERPKGSFSTLEIQRTEQGDSAMYLCASSLEGSGYNEQFFGPGTRLTVL.

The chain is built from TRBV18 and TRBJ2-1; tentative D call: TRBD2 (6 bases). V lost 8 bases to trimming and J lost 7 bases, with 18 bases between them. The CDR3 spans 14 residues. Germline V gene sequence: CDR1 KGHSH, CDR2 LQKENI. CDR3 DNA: TGTGCCAGCGAGGCGGGAATCGTGGGGAATGAGCAGTTCTTC. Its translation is CASEAGIVGNEQFF.

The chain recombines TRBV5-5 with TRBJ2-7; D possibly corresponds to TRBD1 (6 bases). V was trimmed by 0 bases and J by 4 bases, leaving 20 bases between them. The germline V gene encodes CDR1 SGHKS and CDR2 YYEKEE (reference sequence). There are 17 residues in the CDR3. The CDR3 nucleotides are TGTGCCAGCAGCTTGGCCAATTACGCAGGGGACCTATACGAGCAGTACTTC. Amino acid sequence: CASSLANYAGDLYEQYF. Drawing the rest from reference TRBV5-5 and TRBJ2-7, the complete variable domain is DAGVTQSPTHLIKTRGQQVTLRCSPISGHKSVSWYQQVLGQGPQFIFQYYEKEERGRGNFPDRFSARQFPNYSSELNVNALLLGDSALYLCASSLANYAGDLYEQYFGPGTRLTVT.

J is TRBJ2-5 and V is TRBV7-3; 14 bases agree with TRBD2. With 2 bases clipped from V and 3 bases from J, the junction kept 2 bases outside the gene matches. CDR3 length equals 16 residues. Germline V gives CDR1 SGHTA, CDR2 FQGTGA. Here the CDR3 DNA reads TGTGCCAGCAGCTTAGGACTAGCGGGAGGAAAAGAGACCCAGTACTTC. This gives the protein CASSLGLAGGKETQYF.

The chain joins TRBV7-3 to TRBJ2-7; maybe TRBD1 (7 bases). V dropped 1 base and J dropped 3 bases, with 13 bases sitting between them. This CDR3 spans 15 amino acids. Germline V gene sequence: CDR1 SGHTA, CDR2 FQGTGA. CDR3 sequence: CASSLMPRGDYEQYF. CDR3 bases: TGTGCCAGCAGCTTAATGCCCAGGGGGGACTACGAGCAGTACTTC.

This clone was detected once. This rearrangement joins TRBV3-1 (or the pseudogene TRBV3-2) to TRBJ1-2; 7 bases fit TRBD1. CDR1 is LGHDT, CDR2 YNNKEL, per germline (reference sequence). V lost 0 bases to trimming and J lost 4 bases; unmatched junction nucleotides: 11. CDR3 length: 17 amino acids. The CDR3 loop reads CASSQDLEGALSYGYTF. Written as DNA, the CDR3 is TGTGCCAGCAGCCAAGATCTTGAGGGGGCGCTCAGCTATGGCTACACCTTC.

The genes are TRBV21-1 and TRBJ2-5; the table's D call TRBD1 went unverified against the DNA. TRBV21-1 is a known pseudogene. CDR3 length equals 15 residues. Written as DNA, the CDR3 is TGTGCCAGCAGCCTAAGGGGGCCGGCCCAAGAGACCCAGTACTTC. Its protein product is CASSLRGPAQETQYF.

As DNA, the CDR3 is TGCGCCAGCAGCCAAGAAGCACGGTCTGGAAACACCATATATTTT. The encoded protein is CASSQEARSGNTIYF. This chain joins TRBV4-1 and TRBJ1-3; D is ambiguous. Germline CDR1 MGHRA, CDR2 YSYEKL. The CDR3 is 15 amino acids. Trimming shortened V by 0 bases and J by 1 base, and 7 bases separated the two germline ends.

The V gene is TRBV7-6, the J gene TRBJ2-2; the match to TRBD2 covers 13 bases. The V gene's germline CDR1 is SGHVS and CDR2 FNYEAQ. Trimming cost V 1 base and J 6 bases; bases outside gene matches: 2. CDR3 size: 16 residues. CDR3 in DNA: TGTGCCAGCAGCTTAGGGACTAGCGGGAGATCCGGGGAGCTGTTTTTT. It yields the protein CASSLGTSGRSGELFF.

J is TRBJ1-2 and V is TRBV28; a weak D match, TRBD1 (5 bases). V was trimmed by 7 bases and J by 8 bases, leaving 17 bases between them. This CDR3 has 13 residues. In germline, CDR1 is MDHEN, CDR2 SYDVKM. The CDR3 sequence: CASMDPGRIGYTF. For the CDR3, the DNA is TGTGCCAGCATGGACCCAGGGAGGATAGGCTACACCTTC.

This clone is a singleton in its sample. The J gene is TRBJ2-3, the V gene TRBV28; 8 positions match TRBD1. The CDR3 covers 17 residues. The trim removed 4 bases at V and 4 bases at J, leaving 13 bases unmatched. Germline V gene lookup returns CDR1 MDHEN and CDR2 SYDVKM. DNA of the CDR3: TGTGCCAGCAGTTATCCCCCAGGGGGCCCTGGGGCAGATACGCAGTATTTT. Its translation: CASSYPPGGPGADTQYF.

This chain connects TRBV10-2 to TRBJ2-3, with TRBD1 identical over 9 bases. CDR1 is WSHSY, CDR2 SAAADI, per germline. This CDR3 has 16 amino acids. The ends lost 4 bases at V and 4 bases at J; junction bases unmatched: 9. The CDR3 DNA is TGCGCCAGCAGTGGGAGGAGGGGACAGGGTGCAGATACGCAGTATTTT. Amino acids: CASSGRRGQGADTQYF.

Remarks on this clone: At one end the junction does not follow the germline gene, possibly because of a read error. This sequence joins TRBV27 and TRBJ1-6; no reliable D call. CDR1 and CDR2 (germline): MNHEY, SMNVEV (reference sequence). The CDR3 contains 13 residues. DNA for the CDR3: TGTGCCAGCGGCCCATCCTTTAATTCACCCCTCCACTTT. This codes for CASGPSFNSPLHF.

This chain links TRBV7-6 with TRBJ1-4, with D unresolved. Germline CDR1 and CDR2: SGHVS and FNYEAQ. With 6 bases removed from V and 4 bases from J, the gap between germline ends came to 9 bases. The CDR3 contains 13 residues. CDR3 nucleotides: TGTGCCAGCAGTCACCTACTTAATGAAAAACTGTTTTTT. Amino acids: CASSHLLNEKLFF.

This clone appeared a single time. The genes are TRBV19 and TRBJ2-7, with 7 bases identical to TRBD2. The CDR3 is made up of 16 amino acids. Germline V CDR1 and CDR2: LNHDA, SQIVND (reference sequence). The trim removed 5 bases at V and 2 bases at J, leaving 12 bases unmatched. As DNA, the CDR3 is TGTGCCAGTAGTGATCACAAGGGAGGGAGCCCCTACGAGCAGTACTTC. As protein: CASSDHKGGSPYEQYF.

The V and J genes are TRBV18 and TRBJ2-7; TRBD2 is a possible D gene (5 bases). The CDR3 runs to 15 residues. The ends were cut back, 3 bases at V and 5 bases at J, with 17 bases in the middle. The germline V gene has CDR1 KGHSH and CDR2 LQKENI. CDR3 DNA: TGTGCCAGCTCACCCTTCCCGAAGGAGGAAAACGAGCAGTACTTC. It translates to CASSPFPKEENEQYF.

In DNA, the CDR3 is TGTGCCAGCAGCGAAGAGACAGTGTTGGATACGCAGTATTTT. Protein sequence: CASSEETVLDTQYF. This chain uses TRBV9 with TRBJ2-3; D perhaps matches TRBD1 (5 bases). Germline CDR1 reads SGDLS; CDR2 reads YYNGEE. This CDR3 contains 14 residues. V was clipped by 3 bases and J by 6 bases, with 14 bases between them.

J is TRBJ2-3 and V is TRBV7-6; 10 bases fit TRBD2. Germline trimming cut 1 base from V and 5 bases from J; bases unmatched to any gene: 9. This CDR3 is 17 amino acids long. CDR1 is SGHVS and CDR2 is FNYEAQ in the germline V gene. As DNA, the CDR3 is TGTGCCAGCAGCTTAGAAGCTAGCGGGGGAGGAGGAGATACGCAGTATTTT. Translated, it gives CASSLEASGGGGDTQYF.

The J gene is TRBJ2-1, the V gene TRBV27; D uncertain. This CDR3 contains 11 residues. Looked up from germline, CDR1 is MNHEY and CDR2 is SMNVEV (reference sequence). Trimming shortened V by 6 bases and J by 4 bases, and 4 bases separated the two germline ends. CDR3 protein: CASRRYNEQFF. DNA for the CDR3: TGTGCCAGCAGGCGGTACAATGAGCAGTTCTTC.

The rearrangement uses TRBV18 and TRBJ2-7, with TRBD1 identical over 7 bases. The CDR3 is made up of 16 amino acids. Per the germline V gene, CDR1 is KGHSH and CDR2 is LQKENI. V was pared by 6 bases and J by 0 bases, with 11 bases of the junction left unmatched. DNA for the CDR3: TGTGCCAGCTCTCAACCCCGGGACAGCTTCTCCTACGAGCAGTACTTC. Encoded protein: CASSQPRDSFSYEQYF.

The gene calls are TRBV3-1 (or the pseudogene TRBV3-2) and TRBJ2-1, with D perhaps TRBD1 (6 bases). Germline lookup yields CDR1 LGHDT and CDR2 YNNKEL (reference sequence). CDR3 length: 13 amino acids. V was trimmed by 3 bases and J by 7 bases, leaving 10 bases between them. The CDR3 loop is CASSHRQDNEQFF. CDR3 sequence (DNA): TGTGCCAGCAGCCACAGACAGGATAATGAGCAGTTCTTC.